This TCR beta chain is drawn from a study of T cell responses to AZD1222 COVID-19 vaccine. Overall study results and limits: Nearly half of unique spike-specific TCRs reportedly avoided B.1.351 and B.1.1.7 mutated regions. Following two doses of AZD1222, Spike-specific TCR breadth and depth rose. Of the AZD1222 recipients, only 6 or 7 were seropositive at baseline.

Generated by immunoSEQ multiplex PCR, the TCRdb table keeps only in-frame clones and is missing some. The sample carries about 120,000 clones, under 95% recorded once. Looked up from germline, CDR1 is MGHRA and CDR2 is YSYEKL. This CDR3 is 17 amino acids long. J gave up 7 bases and V 0 bases, and 8 bases lay outside the gene matches. Concerning this clone: The antigen remains undetermined.

The chain joins TRBV4-1 to TRBJ2-2, with 10 bases aligning to TRBD1. The source was peripheral blood, collected 28 days after the second AZD1222 dose. The TCR sequence derives from an adult who received the AZD1222 COVID-19 vaccine. CDR3 nucleotide sequence: TGCGCCAGCAGCCAAGATTGGACAGGGGGGATAATCGGGGAGCTGTTTTTT. Encoded protein: CASSQDWTGGIIGELFF.